Each of the 27 T cell receptor beta chains below was sequenced from the same sample in a study of T cell responses to AZD1222 COVID-19 vaccine. Clones were read by immunoSEQ multiplex PCR, and TCRdb kept only the in-frame ones, dropping some. This table has 100,000 to 150,000 clones, over 70% appearing once. Here the sequenced sample was peripheral blood, taken on day 0 of AZD1222 vaccination. The receptors here all came from an adult in good health.

The chain combines TRBV27 with TRBJ2-2; 7 positions match TRBD2. Germline loops: CDR1 MNHEY, CDR2 SMNVEV (reference sequence). After removal of 4 bases from V and 4 bases from J, the junction contained 3 bases not matched to a gene. CDR3 length equals 14 residues. CDR3 DNA: TGTGCCAGCAGTTCTGGCGGGAGCACCGGGGAGCTGTTTTTT. It translates to CASSSGGSTGELFF.

This chain uses TRBV10-3 with TRBJ1-2; D is uncertain. CDR1 and CDR2 (germline): ENHRY, SYGVKD. Trimming removed 6 bases at V and 4 bases at J, with 21 bases between. CDR3 length: 16 amino acids. This CDR3 is CAIRAGSSTIFYGYTF. As DNA, the CDR3 is TGTGCCATCAGGGCGGGGAGCTCTACCATCTTCTATGGCTACACCTTC.

This clone was seen once. The chain combines TRBV6-5 with TRBJ1-1; D remains unclear. The germline CDR1 and CDR2 sequences are MNHEY and SVGAGI. The ends were cut back, 4 bases at V and 0 bases at J, with 12 bases in the middle. This CDR3 spans 15 amino acids. This chain's CDR3 is CASSLRPLVNTEAFF. The CDR3 nucleotides read TGTGCCAGCAGTTTAAGACCCTTAGTGAACACTGAAGCTTTCTTT.

This chain connects TRBV24-1 to TRBJ2-7; 10 nucleotides match TRBD1. Germline loops: CDR1 KGHDR, CDR2 SFDVKD. J lost 7 bases, V lost 3 bases, and 14 bases had no gene match. CDR3 length: 17 residues. The CDR3 reads CATSDAGTGARIGEQYF. Written as DNA, the CDR3 is TGTGCCACCAGTGATGCCGGGACAGGGGCCCGAATAGGGGAGCAGTACTTC.

In this sample, this clone turned up once. The rearrangement uses TRBV5-1 and TRBJ1-2; possible D gene TRBD1, 5 bases. Germline V lookup: CDR1 SGHRS, CDR2 YFSETQ. CDR3 length: 14 amino acids. Trimming took off 0 bases at V and 4 bases at J, with 10 bases between the two ends. The DNA of the CDR3 is TGCGCCAGCAGCTTGGTACAGGCGGGCTATGGCTACACCTTC. Translation: CASSLVQAGYGYTF.

The genes are TRBV11-3 and TRBJ1-3; D may be TRBD1 (5 bases). CDR3 size: 15 residues. With 2 bases removed from V and 0 bases from J, the gap between germline ends came to 8 bases. Germline V gene sequence: CDR1 SGHNT, CDR2 YENEEA. CDR3 in DNA: TGTGCCAGCAGCTTATCAGGGAGCTCTGGAAACACCATATATTTT. This gives the protein CASSLSGSSGNTIYF.

The V call is TRBV4-3, the J call TRBJ2-1, with TRBD1 matching 7 bases. Germline V gives CDR1 LGHNA, CDR2 YSLEER. CDR3 length: 18 residues. After removal of 6 bases from V and 4 bases from J, the junction contained 18 bases not matched to a gene. The DNA for the CDR3 is TGCGCCAGCAGACAACATCGGGTCGGGGACAGCGGTTACAATGAGCAGTTCTTC. It is translated as CASRQHRVGDSGYNEQFF.

This rearrangement joins TRBV18 to TRBJ2-5; no firm D call. The length of the CDR3 is 13 residues. Looked up from germline, CDR1 is KGHSH and CDR2 is LQKENI. Between the trimmed V and J ends, which lost 3 bases and 2 bases, there was a span of 7 bases. CDR3 bases: TGTGCCAGCTCACCTGGGGAACAAGAGACCCAGTACTTC. Its translation: CASSPGEQETQYF.

This chain joins TRBV5-1 and TRBJ1-1; 7 bases agree with TRBD1. The CDR3 totals 15 residues. Germline V gene sequence: CDR1 SGHRS, CDR2 YFSETQ. Trimming took 4 bases from V and 4 from J; bases not matched to a gene: 10. The CDR3 nucleotides read TGCGCCAGCAGCATTCAACAGGGGATGGGCACTGAAGCTTTCTTT. Translation: CASSIQQGMGTEAFF.

CDR3 in amino acids: CASSLGTGGVEQFF. The CDR3, as DNA: TGCGCCAGCAGCTTAGGGACAGGGGGCGTTGAGCAGTTCTTC. The V gene is TRBV5-1, the J gene TRBJ2-1, with 12 nucleotides matching TRBD1. Germline CDR1 is SGHRS and CDR2 is YFSETQ. V was clipped by 2 bases and J by 9 bases; unmatched bases: 3. This CDR3 has 14 residues.

This chain links TRBV14 with TRBJ1-6; maybe TRBD1 (6 bases). V was clipped by 0 bases and J by 5 bases, with 8 bases between them. Germline V gene data show CDR1 as SGHDN and CDR2 as FVKESK. The CDR3 sequence is 15 residues long. The CDR3 nucleotides read TGTGCCAGCAGCCAAGATCCAGGGGATAATTCACCCCTCCACTTT. Protein product: CASSQDPGDNSPLHF.

This chain uses TRBV18 with TRBJ1-2; TRBD1 matches at 10 bases. Germline CDR1 KGHSH, CDR2 LQKENI. The CDR3 totals 17 residues. Trimming removed 6 bases from V and 2 bases from J; junction bases left unmatched: 12. CDR3 protein: CASSPGTGDGSNYGYTF. The CDR3 nucleotides read TGTGCCAGCTCGCCTGGGACAGGGGACGGGTCGAACTATGGCTACACCTTC.

This chain joins TRBV3-1 (or the pseudogene TRBV3-2) and TRBJ1-5; D is unresolved. In germline, CDR1 is LGHDT, CDR2 YNNKEL (reference sequence). There are 13 residues in the CDR3. V was cut by 0 bases and J by 6 bases, with 6 bases left in between. The CDR3 spells CASSQDPGQPQHF. DNA of the CDR3: TGTGCCAGCAGCCAAGACCCGGGTCAGCCCCAGCATTTT.

The CDR3, as DNA: TGCAGTGCTAGTTCGGGACGTATCCAAGAGACCCAGTACTTC. Translating gives CSASSGRIQETQYF. The chain recombines TRBV20-1 with TRBJ2-5, with D perhaps TRBD1 or TRBD2 (5 bases each). CDR1 is DFQATT and CDR2 is SNEGSKA in the germline V gene (reference sequence). This CDR3 has 14 residues. V lost 3 bases, J lost 1 base, and 12 bases lay in between.

The V and J genes are TRBV3-1 (or the pseudogene TRBV3-2) and TRBJ2-1; TRBD2 might be the D (5 bases). V was clipped by 4 bases and J by 0 bases, with 10 bases between them. The germline gives CDR1 LGHDT, CDR2 YNNKEL (reference sequence). The CDR3 contains 15 residues. The CDR3 DNA reads as TGTGCCAGCAGCCCCACTAGAAGCTCCTACAATGAGCAGTTCTTC. It is translated as CASSPTRSSYNEQFF.

V and J are TRBV27 and TRBJ2-5; D is undetermined. Germline-derived CDR1 and CDR2 are MNHEY and SMNVEV (reference sequence). Deletions cut 1 base from V and 5 bases from J, with 17 bases between. The CDR3 has 16 residues. Here the CDR3 DNA reads TGTGCCAGCAGTTTATTGGGTGGCAGGACCAAGGAGACCCAGTACTTC. Protein product: CASSLLGGRTKETQYF.

This chain connects TRBV7-2 to TRBJ2-7, with no clear D. The CDR3 totals 13 residues. The germline V and J ends were trimmed by 2 bases and 0 bases, with 5 bases remaining between them. The germline CDR1 and CDR2 sequences are SGHTA and FQGNSA. The CDR3 DNA follows: TGTGCCAGCAGCTTAACCCCCTCCTACGAGCAGTACTTC. Amino acids: CASSLTPSYEQYF. Complete variable domain (other parts from reference TRBV7-2 and TRBJ2-7): GAGVSQSPSNKVTEKGKDVELRCDPISGHTALYWYRQSLGQGLEFLIYFQGNSAPDKSGLPSDRFSAERTGGSVSTLTIQRTQQEDSAVYLCASSLTPSYEQYFGPGTRLTVT.

The chain employs TRBV15 and TRBJ1-2; tentatively, D is TRBD1 (5 bases). The V gene's germline CDR1 is LNHNV and CDR2 YYDKDF (reference sequence). The V end lost 4 bases, the J end lost 8 bases, and 17 bases lay between the germline ends. The CDR3 runs 14 residues. The CDR3 DNA reads TGTGCCACCAGCAAAGGCGGGGGGTTGAGGGGCTACACCTTC. Protein sequence: CATSKGGGLRGYTF.

The chain employs TRBV6-7 and TRBJ2-2, with TRBD1 as a possible D gene (6 bases). TRBV6-7 is flagged as an ORF with uncertain function. The CDR3 spans 17 residues. V lost 0 bases and J 3 bases, leaving 14 bases between the germline ends. The CDR3 DNA follows: TGTGCCAGCAGTTACTCGAGTCGGACAGACTACACCGGGGAGCTGTTTTTT. Protein: CASSYSSRTDYTGELFF.

The chain couples TRBV4-3 to TRBJ1-1; D call uncertain. Trimming left V 0 bases short and J 3 bases short, with 11 bases between. This CDR3 is built from 15 residues. Germline V gene lookup returns CDR1 LGHNA and CDR2 YSLEER. CDR3 DNA sequence: TGCGCCAGCAGCCAAGATTTTCAAACGGACACTGAAGCTTTCTTT. This translates into CASSQDFQTDTEAFF.

This rearrangement joins TRBV7-9 to TRBJ1-4, with D possibly being TRBD1 (5 bases). Trimming left V 4 bases short and J 0 bases short, with 9 bases between. The CDR3 runs 15 residues. Germline loops: CDR1 SEHNR, CDR2 FQNEAQ (reference sequence). The CDR3 loop is CASSSGRATNEKLFF. CDR3 nucleotide sequence: TGTGCCAGCAGCTCAGGGCGGGCAACTAATGAAAAACTGTTTTTT.

CDR3 in amino acids: CASSLAPTEAFF. The CDR3 DNA reads as TGTGCCAGCAGCTTGGCCCCCACTGAAGCTTTCTTT. This sequence joins TRBV5-6 and TRBJ1-1; D remains unclear. From germline, CDR1 is SGHDT and CDR2 YYEEEE. The CDR3 runs to 12 residues. V lost 0 bases and J lost 4, with 4 bases in between.

This sequence joins TRBV24-1 and TRBJ1-2; no clear D gene. Per germline, CDR1 KGHDR and CDR2 SFDVKD. Trimming pared 5 bases from V and 0 bases from J, leaving 6 bases between. CDR3 length: 13 amino acids. The CDR3 DNA sequence: TGTGCCACCAGTGGTGGGACTAACTATGGCTACACCTTC. Its translation is CATSGGTNYGYTF.

This chain uses TRBV5-1 with TRBJ2-3; 8 bases agree with TRBD1. Per germline, CDR1 SGHRS and CDR2 YFSETQ. This CDR3 contains 15 residues. V was pared by 4 bases and J by 2 bases, with 6 bases of the junction left unmatched. As DNA, the CDR3 is TGCGCCAGCAGCGCTACAGGGGGAGACACAGATACGCAGTATTTT. This translates into CASSATGGDTDTQYF.

The count of this clone is one. V usage is TRBV4-2 and J usage is TRBJ2-7, with no clear D. The germline V gene encodes CDR1 LGHNA and CDR2 YNFKEQ. V lost 3 bases and J lost 1, with 10 bases in between. The CDR3 covers 14 residues. CDR3 bases: TGTGCCAGCAGCCAGAGCGATCGGTCCTACGAGCAGTACTTC. Translated, it gives CASSQSDRSYEQYF.

This clone was seen more than once but under ten times. The same CDR3 can be traced to other DNA sequences in this sample. This chain connects TRBV5-1 to TRBJ2-3, with a possible D match to TRBD1 (5 bases). V was pared by 0 bases and J by 3 bases, with 5 bases between. Germline-derived CDR1 and CDR2 are SGHRS and YFSETQ. CDR3 size: 13 residues. CDR3 sequence reads: CASSLEGTDTQYF. The CDR3 coding sequence is TGCGCCAGCAGCTTGGAGGGGACAGATACGCAGTATTTT.

There are a few counts of this clone. V and J are TRBV25-1 and TRBJ2-1; maybe TRBD1 (5 bases). V was trimmed by 7 bases and J by 0 bases, leaving 13 bases between them. There are 15 residues in the CDR3. Per the germline V gene, CDR1 is MGHDK and CDR2 is SYGVNS. DNA of the CDR3: TGTGCCAGCAACGAAGACAGATCCTCCTACAATGAGCAGTTCTTC. Protein: CASNEDRSSYNEQFF.